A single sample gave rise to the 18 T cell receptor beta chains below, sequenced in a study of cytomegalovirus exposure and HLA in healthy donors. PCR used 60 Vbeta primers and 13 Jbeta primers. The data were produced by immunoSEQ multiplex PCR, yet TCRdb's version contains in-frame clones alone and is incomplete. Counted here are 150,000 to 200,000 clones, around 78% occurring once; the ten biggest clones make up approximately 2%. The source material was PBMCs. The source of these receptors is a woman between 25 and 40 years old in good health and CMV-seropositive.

CDR3 DNA sequence: TGTGCCATCAGTGAGTCTACAGGGTGGAGGGAGACCCAGTACTTC. Amino acids: CAISESTGWRETQYF. This chain uses TRBV10-3 with TRBJ2-5; D possibly corresponds to TRBD1 (6 bases). The CDR3 contains 15 residues. CDR1 and CDR2 (germline): ENHRY, SYGVKD. Between the trimmed V and J ends, which lost 0 bases and 5 bases, there was a span of 13 bases.

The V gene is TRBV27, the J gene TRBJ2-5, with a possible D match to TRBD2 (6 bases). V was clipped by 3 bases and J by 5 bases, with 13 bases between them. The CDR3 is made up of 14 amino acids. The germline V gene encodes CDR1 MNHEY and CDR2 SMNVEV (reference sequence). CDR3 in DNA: TGTGCCAGCAGTTTCTCTGGACTATCGGAGACCCAGTACTTC. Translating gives CASSFSGLSETQYF.

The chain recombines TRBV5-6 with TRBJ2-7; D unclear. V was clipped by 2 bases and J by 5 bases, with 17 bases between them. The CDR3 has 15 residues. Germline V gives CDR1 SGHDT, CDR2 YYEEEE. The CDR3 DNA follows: TGTGCCAGCAGCTTTGTCGCCCCAGGCGCCAACGAGCAGTACTTC. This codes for CASSFVAPGANEQYF.

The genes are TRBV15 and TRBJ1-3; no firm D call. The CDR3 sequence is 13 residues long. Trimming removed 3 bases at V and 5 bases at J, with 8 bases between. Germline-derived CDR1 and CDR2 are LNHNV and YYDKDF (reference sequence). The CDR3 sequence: CATSRGERNTIYF. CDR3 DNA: TGTGCCACCAGCAGGGGAGAGAGAAACACCATATATTTT.

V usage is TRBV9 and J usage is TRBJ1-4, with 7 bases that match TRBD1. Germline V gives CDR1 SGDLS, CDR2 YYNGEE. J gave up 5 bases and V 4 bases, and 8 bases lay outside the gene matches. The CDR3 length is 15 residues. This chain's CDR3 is CASSKNRGTNEKLFF. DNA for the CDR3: TGTGCCAGCAGCAAGAACAGGGGAACGAATGAAAAACTGTTTTTT.

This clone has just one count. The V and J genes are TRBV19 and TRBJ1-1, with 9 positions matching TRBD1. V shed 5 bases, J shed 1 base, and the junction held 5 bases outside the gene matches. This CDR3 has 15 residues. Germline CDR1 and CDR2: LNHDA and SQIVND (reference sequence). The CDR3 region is CASSAPGQGNTEAFF. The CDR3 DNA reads TGTGCCAGTAGTGCGCCGGGACAGGGGAACACTGAAGCTTTCTTT.

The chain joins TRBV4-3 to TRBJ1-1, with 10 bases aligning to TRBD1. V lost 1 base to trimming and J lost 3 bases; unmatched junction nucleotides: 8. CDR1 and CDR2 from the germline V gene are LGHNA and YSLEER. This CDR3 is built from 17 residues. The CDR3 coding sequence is TGCGCCAGCAGCCAAGTTCTAGGACAGGGGGTAGACACTGAAGCTTTCTTT. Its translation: CASSQVLGQGVDTEAFF.

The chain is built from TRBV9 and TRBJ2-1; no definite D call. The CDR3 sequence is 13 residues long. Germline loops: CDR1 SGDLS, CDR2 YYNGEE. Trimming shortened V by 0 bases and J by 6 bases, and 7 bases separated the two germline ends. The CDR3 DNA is TGTGCCAGCAGCGTAGGGCAGATCAATGAGCAGTTCTTC. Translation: CASSVGQINEQFF.

In DNA form, the CDR3 reads TGTGCCATCAGTGAGAGGGTAACTCTCCAGGGGACTGAAGCTTTCTTT. This encodes CAISERVTLQGTEAFF. The V gene is TRBV10-3, the J gene TRBJ1-1, with a possible D match to TRBD1 (6 bases). In germline, CDR1 is ENHRY, CDR2 SYGVKD. The CDR3 sequence is 16 residues long. With 2 bases removed from V and 5 bases from J, the gap between germline ends came to 18 bases.

The CDR3 DNA reads as TGTGCCAGCAGCTTGACAGGGGTTGATACGCAGTATTTT. This sequence encodes CASSLTGVDTQYF. The rearrangement uses TRBV7-2 and TRBJ2-3; 8 bases agree with TRBD1. The CDR3 has 13 amino acids. Trimming cost V 3 bases and J 6 bases; bases outside gene matches: 2. Germline V gene data show CDR1 as SGHTA and CDR2 as FQGNSA.

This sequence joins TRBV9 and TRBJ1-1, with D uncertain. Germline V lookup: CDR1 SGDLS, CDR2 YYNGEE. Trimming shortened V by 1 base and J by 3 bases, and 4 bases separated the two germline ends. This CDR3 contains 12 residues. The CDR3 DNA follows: TGTGCCAGCAGCGTATTAGACACTGAAGCTTTCTTT. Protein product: CASSVLDTEAFF. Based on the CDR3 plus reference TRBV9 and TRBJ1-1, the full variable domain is DSGVTQTPKHLITATGQRVTLRCSPRSGDLSVYWYQQSLDQGLQFLIQYYNGEERAKGNILERFSAQQFPDLHSELNLSSLELGDSALYFCASSVLDTEAFFGQGTRLTVV.

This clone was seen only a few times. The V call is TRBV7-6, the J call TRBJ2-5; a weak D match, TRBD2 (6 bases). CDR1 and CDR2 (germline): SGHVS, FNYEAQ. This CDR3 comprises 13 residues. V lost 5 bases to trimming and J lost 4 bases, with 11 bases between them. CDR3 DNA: TGTGCCAGCAGCAAGCTCGGGGGAGAGACCCAGTACTTC. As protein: CASSKLGGETQYF.

CDR3 DNA sequence: TGTGCCAGCAGCCCGCAGGGGGCAGGTGGCTACACCTTC. Its translation: CASSPQGAGGYTF. The chain employs TRBV5-4 and TRBJ1-2; 8 nucleotides match TRBD1. The length of the CDR3 is 13 residues. Losses at the gene ends were 4 bases for V and 7 bases for J; bases not matched to a gene: 6. Germline V CDR1 and CDR2: SGHNT, YYREEE (reference sequence). The full variable domain, with the rest looked up from reference TRBV5-4 and TRBJ1-2, is ETGVTQSPTHLIKTRGQQVTLRCSSQSGHNTVSWYQQALGQGPQFIFQYYREEENGRGNFPPRFSGLQFPNYSSELNVNALELDDSALYLCASSPQGAGGYTFGSGTRLTVV.

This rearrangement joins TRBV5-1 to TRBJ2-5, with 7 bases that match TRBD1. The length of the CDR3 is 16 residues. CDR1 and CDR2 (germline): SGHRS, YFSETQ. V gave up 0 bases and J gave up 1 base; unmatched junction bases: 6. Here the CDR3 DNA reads TGCGCCAGCAGCTTGGCCCCGACAGGGATCCAAGAGACCCAGTACTTC. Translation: CASSLAPTGIQETQYF.

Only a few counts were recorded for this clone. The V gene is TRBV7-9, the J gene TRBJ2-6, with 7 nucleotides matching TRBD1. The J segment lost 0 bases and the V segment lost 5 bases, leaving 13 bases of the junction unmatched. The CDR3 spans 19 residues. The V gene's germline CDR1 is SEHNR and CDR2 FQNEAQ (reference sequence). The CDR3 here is CASSSPSTGAFSGANVLTF. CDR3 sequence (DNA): TGTGCCAGCAGCAGCCCTTCAACAGGGGCATTCTCTGGGGCCAACGTCCTGACTTTC.

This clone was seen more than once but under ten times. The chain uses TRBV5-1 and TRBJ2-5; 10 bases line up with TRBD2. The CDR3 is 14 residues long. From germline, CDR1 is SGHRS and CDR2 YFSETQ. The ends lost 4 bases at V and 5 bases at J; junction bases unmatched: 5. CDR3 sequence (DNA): TGCGCCAGCAGCACCGGGACTAGCGAGGAGACCCAGTACTTC. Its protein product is CASSTGTSEETQYF.

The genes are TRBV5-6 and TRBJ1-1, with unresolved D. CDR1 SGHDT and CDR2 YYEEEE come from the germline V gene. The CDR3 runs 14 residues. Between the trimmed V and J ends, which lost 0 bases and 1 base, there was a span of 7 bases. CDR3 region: CASSLGMANTEAFF. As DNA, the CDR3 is TGTGCCAGCAGCTTGGGTATGGCGAACACTGAAGCTTTCTTT.

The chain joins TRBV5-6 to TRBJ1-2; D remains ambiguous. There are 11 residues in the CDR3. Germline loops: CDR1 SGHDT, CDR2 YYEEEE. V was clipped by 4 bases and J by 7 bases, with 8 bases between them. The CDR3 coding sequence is TGTGCCAGCAGCCGTCTTAGTGGCTACACCTTC. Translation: CASSRLSGYTF.